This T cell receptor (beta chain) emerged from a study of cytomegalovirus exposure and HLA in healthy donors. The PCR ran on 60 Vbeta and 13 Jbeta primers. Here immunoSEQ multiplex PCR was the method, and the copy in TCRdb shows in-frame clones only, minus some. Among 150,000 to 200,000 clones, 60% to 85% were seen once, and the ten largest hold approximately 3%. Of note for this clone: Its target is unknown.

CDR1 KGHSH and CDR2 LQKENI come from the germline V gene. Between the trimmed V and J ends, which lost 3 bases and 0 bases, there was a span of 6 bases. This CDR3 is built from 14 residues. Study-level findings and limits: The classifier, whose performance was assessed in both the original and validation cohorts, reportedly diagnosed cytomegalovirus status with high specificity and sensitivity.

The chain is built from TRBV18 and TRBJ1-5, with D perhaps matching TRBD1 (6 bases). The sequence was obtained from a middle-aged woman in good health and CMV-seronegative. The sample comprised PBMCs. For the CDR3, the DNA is TGTGCCAGCTCACCGGGGGCTAGCAATCAGCCCCAGCATTTT. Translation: CASSPGASNQPQHF. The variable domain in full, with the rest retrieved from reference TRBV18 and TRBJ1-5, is NAGVMQNPRHLVRRRGQEARLRCSPMKGHSHVYWYRQLPEEGLKFMVYLQKENIIDESGMPKERFSAEFPKEGPSILRIQQVVRGDSAAYFCASSPGASNQPQHFGDGTRLSIL.